The 25 T cell receptor beta chains reported below all come from one sample, sequenced in a study of T cell repertoires in cytomegalovirus infection. TCRdb reprocessed the reads via MiXCR and lists one record per CDR3 protein. The sample carries some 800,000 distinct CDR3 sequences, 25% to 35% recorded once. The antigens these receptors bind are not known. This material consisted of cultured CD8+ T cells from PBMCs, taken from culture after CMV antigen stimulation. Every receptor here comes from a human donor in good health (CMV status not recorded). Some clones in this sample may be carry-over from other donors' samples.

As for this clonotype: An end of the junction does not agree with germline; a read error may underlie this. The rearrangement links TRBV7-7 to TRBJ2-1; 10 bases map to TRBD1. The CDR3 spans 16 residues. Germline V lookup: CDR1 SSHAT, CDR2 FNYEAQ (reference sequence). CDR3 nucleotides: TGTGCTAGCAGCTTGGAGGGACAGGGGCCGACCAATGAGCAGTTCTTC. The encoded protein is CASSLEGQGPTNEQFF.

This clonotype was detected only once. The chain uses TRBV3-1 and TRBJ2-7, with D perhaps assigned TRBD1 or TRBD2 (5 bases each). The CDR3 extends over 14 amino acids. V gave up 4 bases and J gave up 2 bases, with 12 bases separating them. The germline V gene encodes CDR1 LGHDT and CDR2 YNNKEL (reference sequence). CDR3 in amino acids: CASSPGPTTYEQYF. The DNA of the CDR3 is TGTGCCAGCAGCCCGGGACCGACAACCTACGAGCAGTACTTC.

At least ten counts were recorded for this clonotype. The chain carries TRBV7-6 and TRBJ1-2; D remains ambiguous. V was pared by 2 bases and J by 3 bases, with 19 bases between. This CDR3 contains 17 residues. Germline CDR1 is SGHVS and CDR2 is FNYEAQ. The CDR3 DNA sequence: TGTGCCAGCAGCTTAAGGGCCAGCGTCTATCCAGACTATGGCTACACCTTC. Translation: CASSLRASVYPDYGYTF.

This clonotype was found many times. V and J are TRBV28 and TRBJ1-3; D might be TRBD1 (5 bases). Germline CDR1 reads MDHEN; CDR2 reads SYDVKM. The length of the CDR3 is 15 residues. Trimming removed 1 base from V and 3 bases from J, with 10 bases in between. As DNA, the CDR3 is TGTGCCAGCAGTTTATTCCGGGGCGTTGGAAACACCATATATTTT. Protein: CASSLFRGVGNTIYF.

This rearrangement joins TRBV27 to TRBJ1-6; D ambiguous. The CDR3 loop spans 15 amino acids. V was pared by 5 bases and J by 8 bases, with 16 bases between. Germline assignment: CDR1 MNHEY and CDR2 SMNVEV (reference sequence). In DNA, the CDR3 is TGTGCCAGCAGTCCCCGGGCCATTAGGGATTCACCCCTCCACTTT. Translated: CASSPRAIRDSPLHF.

The V gene is TRBV15, the J gene TRBJ1-4, with 7 bases lining up with TRBD1. Germline lookup yields CDR1 LNHNV and CDR2 YYDKDF (reference sequence). This CDR3 is 18 amino acids long. V gave up 5 bases and J gave up 3 bases; unmatched junction bases: 15. CDR3 protein: CATSETGSRSGANEKLFF. In DNA, the CDR3 is TGTGCCACCAGCGAGACAGGGAGTCGGTCGGGGGCTAATGAAAAACTGTTTTTT.

The sample holds many counts of this clonotype. The V and J genes are TRBV12-3 or TRBV12-4 and TRBJ2-1; tentative D call: TRBD1 (6 bases). The CDR3 length is 17 residues. The V end was cut by 3 bases, the J end by 5 bases, with 20 bases between. The CDR3 spells CASSFLGGYRENNEQFF. DNA of the CDR3: TGTGCCAGCAGTTTTCTGGGCGGTTACAGGGAAAACAATGAGCAGTTCTTC.

This clonotype was observed a handful of times. The V call is TRBV7-8, the J call TRBJ2-2; the D gene is possibly TRBD2 (6 bases). Trimming pared 5 bases from V and 6 bases from J, leaving 19 bases between. This CDR3 has 16 residues. Per the germline V gene, CDR1 is SGHVS and CDR2 is FQNEAQ. CDR3 residues: CASSLPRSGGAGELFF. CDR3 bases: TGTGCCAGCAGCCTACCGAGAAGTGGAGGGGCCGGGGAGCTGTTTTTT.

CDR3 DNA: TGTGCCAGCAGTGGGGACAGCTTGTTCTTTGGCTACACCTTC. It encodes CASSGDSLFFGYTF. The chain carries TRBV2 and TRBJ1-2; 7 bases are a match to TRBD1. Unmatched junction bases numbered 9, after V lost 4 bases and J lost 7 bases. Germline assignment: CDR1 SNHLY and CDR2 FYNNEI. This CDR3 comprises 14 residues.

This clonotype showed up just a few times. This chain joins TRBV11-2 and TRBJ2-3; no reliable D call. The CDR3 runs 14 residues. The V end was cut by 0 bases, the J end by 1 base, with 5 bases between. Germline CDR1 and CDR2: SGHAT and FQNNGV. The CDR3 DNA is TGTGCCAGCAGCTTAGATCCGGGCACAGATACGCAGTATTTT. It is translated as CASSLDPGTDTQYF.

In this sample, this clonotype turned up many times. At one end, the junction sequence differs from germline, possibly due to a read error. The genes are TRBV12-3 or TRBV12-4 and TRBJ1-2; no clear D gene. This CDR3 region has 14 residues. The DNA for the CDR3 is TGTGCCAGCAGCTTAGATAGGGCTAACTATGGCTACACCTTC. Translating gives CASSLDRANYGYTF.

This clonotype has only a few counts. This chain joins TRBV19 and TRBJ1-5; no reliable D call. The V and J ends lost 9 bases and 5 bases respectively, with 17 bases between them. CDR3 length equals 14 residues. From germline, CDR1 is LNHDA and CDR2 SQIVND (reference sequence). The DNA of the CDR3 is TGTGCCAGCTCCCACGCCCGCCTAGATCAGCCCCAGCATTTT. This encodes CASSHARLDQPQHF.

This clonotype was observed a few times. The rearrangement uses TRBV27 and TRBJ2-5, with 12 bases matching TRBD2. The CDR3 extends over 15 amino acids. After removal of 6 bases from V and 1 base from J, the junction contained 3 bases not matched to a gene. The germline CDR1 and CDR2 sequences are MNHEY and SMNVEV (reference sequence). CDR3 region: CASRILAGGQETQYF. As DNA, the CDR3 is TGTGCCAGCAGGATACTAGCGGGGGGCCAAGAGACCCAGTACTTC.

The chain uses TRBV5-1 and TRBJ2-1; TRBD1 agrees at 7 bases. The CDR3 extends over 16 amino acids. V trimming: 4 bases; J trimming: 4 bases; junction bases outside the gene matches: 11. Per the germline V gene, CDR1 is SGHRS and CDR2 is YFSETQ. CDR3 nucleotide sequence: TGCGCCAGCAGCATCCTTAGGGGACAGACTTACAATGAGCAGTTCTTC. It translates to CASSILRGQTYNEQFF.

V gene TRBV12-3 or TRBV12-4 combines with J gene TRBJ1-2; maybe TRBD1 (6 bases). The CDR3 length is 12 residues. With 6 bases removed from V and 6 bases from J, the gap between germline ends came to 11 bases. In DNA form, the CDR3 reads TGTGCCAGCAGCACAGGGAGAAATGGCTACACCTTC. Its translation: CASSTGRNGYTF.

This chain uses TRBV6-2 or TRBV6-3 with TRBJ1-1; weak D call: TRBD1 (5 bases). The CDR3 runs to 15 residues. Trimming cost V 10 bases and J 4 bases, with 22 bases left between them. Germline assignment: CDR1 MNHEY and CDR2 SVGEGT. The CDR3 here is CATHLLAGSATEAFF. CDR3 DNA sequence: TGTGCCACCCATCTCCTAGCAGGGTCGGCCACTGAAGCTTTCTTT.

The rearrangement uses TRBV6-6 and TRBJ1-1, with D tentatively TRBD1 (5 bases). V gave up 6 bases and J gave up 0 bases, with 17 bases separating them. The CDR3 consists of 16 residues. Germline CDR1 is MNHNY and CDR2 is SVGAGI (reference sequence). CDR3 region: CASRQGADLVNTEAFF. Written as DNA, the CDR3 is TGTGCCAGCAGACAAGGGGCAGACCTTGTGAACACTGAAGCTTTCTTT.

The J gene is TRBJ2-4, the V gene TRBV7-6; a possible D gene is TRBD2 (6 bases). V was cut by 1 base and J by 10 bases, with 17 bases left in between. The CDR3 totals 15 residues. Germline CDR1 SGHVS, CDR2 FNYEAQ. The CDR3 sequence: CASSLGYGDFSIQYF. CDR3 sequence (DNA): TGTGCCAGCAGCTTAGGGTACGGGGACTTCAGTATTCAGTACTTC.

The chain links TRBV7-6 to TRBJ1-1, with D maybe TRBD1 (5 bases). The CDR3 is 15 amino acids. Germline loops: CDR1 SGHVS, CDR2 FNYEAQ. The V and J ends lost 1 base and 1 base respectively, with 10 bases between them. The CDR3 DNA reads as TGTGCCAGCAGCTTAGGAGGGGTTTCGAACACTGAAGCTTTCTTT. Its translation: CASSLGGVSNTEAFF.

This chain connects TRBV6-2 or TRBV6-3 to TRBJ2-7, with D perhaps given as TRBD1 or TRBD2 (5 bases each). Per germline, CDR1 MNHEY and CDR2 SVGEGT. The CDR3 is 16 amino acids. V was pared by 6 bases and J by 3 bases, with 21 bases between. The CDR3 DNA follows: TGTGCCAGCAGCGAGGGGATCGGGACGGCCTTCTACGAGCAGTACTTC. Amino acids: CASSEGIGTAFYEQYF.

The chain links TRBV11-2 to TRBJ2-2; D might be TRBD2 (5 bases). V was clipped by 7 bases and J by 2 bases, with 14 bases between them. Germline CDR1 SGHAT, CDR2 FQNNGV. The CDR3 runs 15 residues. Written as DNA, the CDR3 is TGTGCCAGCACCGGTCGGGGAGAAAACACCGGGGAGCTGTTTTTT. This encodes CASTGRGENTGELFF.

This clonotype showed up just a few times. The V and J genes are TRBV6-4 and TRBJ1-1, with 7 bases lining up with TRBD1. The CDR3 is 15 amino acids. V lost 7 bases and J lost 0; bases outside the gene matches: 8. The V gene's germline CDR1 is MRHNA and CDR2 SNTAGT. DNA of the CDR3: TGTGCCAGCAAACGGAGGGACAGCATGAACACTGAAGCTTTCTTT. It translates to CASKRRDSMNTEAFF.

The chain combines TRBV12-3 or TRBV12-4 with TRBJ1-2, with D possibly matching TRBD1 (6 bases). The V and J ends lost 5 bases and 7 bases respectively, with 20 bases between them. The CDR3 is made up of 15 amino acids. CDR3 protein: CASSPTFRGLGGYTF. CDR3 nucleotide sequence: TGTGCCAGCAGTCCTACCTTCCGGGGGCTGGGTGGCTACACCTTC.

This clonotype was recorded at least ten times. For the CDR3, the DNA is TGTGCCAGCAGCCTTGGACTAGCGGGGGGCCGAGAGACCCAGTACTTC. Its protein is CASSLGLAGGRETQYF. The rearrangement links TRBV7-2 to TRBJ2-5; 14 bases map to TRBD2. The CDR3 covers 16 residues. Germline assignment: CDR1 SGHTA and CDR2 FQGNSA. Trimming removed 5 bases from V and 4 bases from J; junction bases left unmatched: 6.

This clonotype was detected a few times. CDR3 nucleotides: TGTGCCAGCAGTTACTCGGTCATGGACGGAAACACCATATATTTT. Encoded protein: CASSYSVMDGNTIYF. The chain links TRBV6-5 to TRBJ1-3; D remains ambiguous. The CDR3 has 15 residues. CDR1 is MNHEY, CDR2 SVGAGI, per germline. The V end was cut by 0 bases, the J end by 4 bases, with 10 bases between.